These T cell receptor beta chains were read from a single sample in a study of radiation and T cells in renal cell carcinoma. Clones were read by immunoSEQ multiplex PCR, and TCRdb kept only the in-frame ones, dropping some. The sample has roughly 120,000 clones; approximately 78% are singletons. This sample comprised blood, obtained from a patient whose treatment included radiotherapy and nephrectomy. The receptors were gathered from a woman aged 60-75 years with renal cell carcinoma. The CDR3 runs from the conserved cysteine through the conserved F or W. D genes are given only for firm matches. Expanded clones get a size class; other rows say once, few or many, or leave the size out.

V: TRBV19; length: 13; J: TRBJ2-7; size: -; D: -; DNA: TGTGCCAGTAGTCCGTCTTATCCCTACGAGCAGTACTTC; CDR3: CASSPSYPYEQYF
V: TRBV19; length: 13; J: TRBJ1-1; size: -; D: -; DNA: TGTGCCAGTTTAATCGACGGGGGCACTGAAGCTTTCTTT; CDR3: CASLIDGGTEAFF
V: TRBV19; length: 17; J: TRBJ1-5; size: -; D: TRBD1; DNA: TGTGCCAGTAGTATAAGTAGGGACAGGGGCGGTAATCAGCCCCAGCATTTT; CDR3: CASSISRDRGGNQPQHF
V: TRBV14; length: 15; J: TRBJ1-3; size: -; D: -; DNA: TGTGCCAGCAGCCAAGATGGGACCACTGGAAACACCATATATTTT; CDR3: CASSQDGTTGNTIYF
V: TRBV11-2; length: 15; J: TRBJ2-1; size: -; D: -; DNA: TGTGCCAGCAGCTTAGACAGGGGCGCCTACAATGAGCAGTTCTTC; CDR3: CASSLDRGAYNEQFF
V: TRBV2; length: 13; J: TRBJ1-1; size: -; D: -; DNA: TGTGCCAGCAAAGAAGAGACGGGCACTGAAGCTTTCTTT; CDR3: CASKEETGTEAFF
V: TRBV19; length: 14; J: TRBJ1-2; size: -; D: -; DNA: TGTGCCAGTAGTATAGGAGGGTTGGTGGATGGCTACACCTTC; CDR3: CASSIGGLVDGYTF
V: TRBV4-2; length: 13; J: TRBJ1-2; size: -; D: -; DNA: TGTGCCAGCAGCCAAGGGGCGGATTATGGCTACACCTTC; CDR3: CASSQGADYGYTF
V: TRBV5-4; length: 20; J: TRBJ2-7; size: -; D: -; DNA: TGTGCCAGCAGCCCGTCGGTGACGGGACAACCACTAGGGGCCACCTACGAGCAGTACTTC; CDR3: CASSPSVTGQPLGATYEQYF
V: TRBV6-6; length: 15; J: TRBJ1-5; size: -; D: TRBD1; DNA: TGTGCCAGCAGTTACGGGACAGGGATCAATCAGCCCCAGCATTTT; CDR3: CASSYGTGINQPQHF
V: TRBV19; length: 14; J: TRBJ2-1; size: -; D: TRBD2; DNA: TGTGCCAGTAGTGCCCAGCGGGAGGGTACTGAGCAGTTCTTC; CDR3: CASSAQREGTEQFF
V: TRBV7-9; length: 13; J: TRBJ1-1; size: once; D: -; DNA: TGTGCCAGCAGCTTAAGGTCCAGTACTGAAGCTTTCTTT; CDR3: CASSLRSSTEAFF
V: TRBV6-5; length: 14; J: TRBJ2-1; size: -; D: TRBD2; DNA: TGTGCCAGCGGCATAGCGGGGGCCATCAATGAGCAGTTCTTC; CDR3: CASGIAGAINEQFF
V: TRBV7-2; length: 16; J: TRBJ2-7; size: once; D: TRBD2; DNA: TGTGCCAGCAGCTTAGAGCGGGGGGCGCTTCGGTACGAGCAGTACTTC; CDR3: CASSLERGALRYEQYF
V: TRBV19; length: 14; J: TRBJ2-5; size: -; D: TRBD1; DNA: TGTGCCAGTAGTGAAGGGGGCGGGCAAGAGACCCAGTACTTC; CDR3: CASSEGGGQETQYF
V: TRBV30; length: 14; J: TRBJ2-5; size: -; D: -; DNA: TGTGCCTGGAATCCGACTGCGGATGTTGGGACCCAGTACTTC; CDR3: CAWNPTADVGTQYF
V: TRBV2; length: 14; J: TRBJ1-2; size: -; D: TRBD1; DNA: TGTGCCAGCAGCCCACAGGGGGCTCAGGCGGGCTACACCTTC; CDR3: CASSPQGAQAGYTF
V: TRBV18; length: 16; J: TRBJ1-6; size: once; D: TRBD1; DNA: TGTGCCAGCTCACCACCCGGGACAGGGGGCAATTCACCCCTCCACTTT; CDR3: CASSPPGTGGNSPLHF
V: TRBV7-9; length: 13; J: TRBJ1-1; size: -; D: -; DNA: TGTGCCAGCCGGACAGACATGAACACTGAAGCTTTCTTT; CDR3: CASRTDMNTEAFF
V: TRBV6-5; length: 16; J: TRBJ1-5; size: -; D: -; DNA: TGTGCCAGCAGTTATACGGGGGCAGGTAGCAATCAGCCCCAGCATTTT; CDR3: CASSYTGAGSNQPQHF
V: TRBV5-1; length: 13; J: TRBJ2-5; size: -; D: -; DNA: TGCGCCAGCAGCTTGGACCCCCAAGAGACCCAGTACTTC; CDR3: CASSLDPQETQYF
V: TRBV7-6; length: 14; J: TRBJ1-1; size: -; D: TRBD1; DNA: TGTGCCAGCAGCCTCGGGACAGTGAACACTGAAGCTTTCTTT; CDR3: CASSLGTVNTEAFF
V: TRBV7-3; length: 13; J: TRBJ1-5; size: -; D: -; DNA: TGTGCCAGCAGTTTTGGGGGCAATCAGCCCCAGCATTTT; CDR3: CASSFGGNQPQHF
V: TRBV5-1; length: 15; J: TRBJ2-1; size: -; D: -; DNA: TGCGCCAGCAGCTACGATCCTTCCTCCTACAATGAGCAGTTCTTC; CDR3: CASSYDPSSYNEQFF
V: TRBV28; length: 13; J: TRBJ1-2; size: -; D: -; DNA: TGTGCCAGCAGTCCTCAGGAGAACTATGGCTACACCTTC; CDR3: CASSPQENYGYTF
V: TRBV2; length: 15; J: TRBJ1-2; size: few; D: -; DNA: TGTGCCAGCAGTGCGGGCCGGGGGGACAACTATGGCTACACCTTC; CDR3: CASSAGRGDNYGYTF
V: TRBV5-3; length: 14; J: TRBJ2-5; size: -; D: TRBD2; DNA: TGTGCCAGCAGCGGGGGGACTACGCCGGAGACCCAGTACTTC; CDR3: CASSGGTTPETQYF
V: TRBV27; length: 16; J: TRBJ2-1; size: -; D: TRBD1; DNA: TGTGCCAGCAGTTTAGACCGGGACAGGGTCTACAATGAGCAGTTCTTC; CDR3: CASSLDRDRVYNEQFF
V: TRBV9; length: 13; J: TRBJ2-1; size: -; D: -; DNA: TGTGCCAGCAGCGGCGGGGCTCACAATGAGCAGTTCTTC; CDR3: CASSGGAHNEQFF
V: TRBV9; length: 17; J: TRBJ2-1; size: -; D: TRBD2; DNA: TGTGCCAGCAGCGTAGCGCTAGCGGGAAATATTATCAATGAGCAGTTCTTC; CDR3: CASSVALAGNIINEQFF
V: TRBV19; length: 14; J: TRBJ1-1; size: -; D: -; DNA: TGTGCCAGTAGTATCGGGGGCCCGGCCACTGAAGCTTTCTTT; CDR3: CASSIGGPATEAFF
V: TRBV7-9; length: 16; J: TRBJ1-1; size: -; D: -; DNA: TGTGCCAGCAGCTTAGATTCCGGACTCAGGGCGACTGAAGCTTTCTTT; CDR3: CASSLDSGLRATEAFF
V: TRBV28; length: 17; J: TRBJ1-5; size: -; D: -; DNA: TGTGCCAGCAGTTTGCTTATGGACAATATGAGCAATCAGCCCCAGCATTTT; CDR3: CASSLLMDNMSNQPQHF
V: TRBV2; length: 17; J: TRBJ2-3; size: -; D: -; DNA: TGTGCCAGCGGTCGGGGCCGAAGTGTACTAAACACAGATACGCAGTATTTT; CDR3: CASGRGRSVLNTDTQYF
V: TRBV28; length: 15; J: TRBJ1-1; size: -; D: TRBD1; DNA: TGTGCCAGCAAACCCTATCGGACAGGGAACACTGAAGCTTTCTTT; CDR3: CASKPYRTGNTEAFF
V: TRBV13; length: 14; J: TRBJ1-4; size: -; D: -; DNA: TGTGCCAGCAGCTTAGGGGGGACTAATGAAAAACTGTTTTTT; CDR3: CASSLGGTNEKLFF
V: TRBV5-4; length: 13; J: TRBJ2-2; size: -; D: TRBD1; DNA: TGTGCCAGCAGCTCTCGACAGGGCGGGGAGCTGTTTTTT; CDR3: CASSSRQGGELFF
V: TRBV6-5; length: 13; J: TRBJ2-7; size: -; D: -; DNA: TGTGCCAGCAGTTACGGGACTGGCTACGAGCAGTACTTC; CDR3: CASSYGTGYEQYF
V: TRBV6-4; length: 13; J: TRBJ1-2; size: -; D: TRBD1; DNA: TGTGCCAGCAGTGAAGACAGGGGATATGGCTACACCTTC; CDR3: CASSEDRGYGYTF
V: TRBV28; length: 12; J: TRBJ2-7; size: -; D: -; DNA: TGTGCCAGCAGATCGAGAAGCTACGAGCAGTACTTC; CDR3: CASRSRSYEQYF
V: TRBV28; length: 16; J: TRBJ2-1; size: -; D: -; DNA: TGTGCCAGCAGCCCTTTCGTAGGGGAAAGCTACAATGAGCAGTTCTTC; CDR3: CASSPFVGESYNEQFF
V: TRBV19; length: 15; J: TRBJ2-5; size: -; D: -; DNA: TGTGCCAGTAGTATAGGGGGAACTACCCAAGAGACCCAGTACTTC; CDR3: CASSIGGTTQETQYF
V: TRBV6-1; length: 14; J: TRBJ1-1; size: once; D: TRBD1; DNA: TGTGCCAGCAGTGAAGCCTGGACAGGGGTTGAAGCTTTCTTT; CDR3: CASSEAWTGVEAFF
V: TRBV28; length: 15; J: TRBJ2-5; size: -; D: -; DNA: TGTGCCAGCAGTTTCACAGGGCTAGCTCAAGAGACCCAGTACTTC; CDR3: CASSFTGLAQETQYF
V: TRBV5-6; length: 14; J: TRBJ2-1; size: -; D: -; DNA: TGTGCCAGCAGCTTGGTGGCAGGGACGGGTGAGCAGTTCTTC; CDR3: CASSLVAGTGEQFF
V: TRBV28; length: 16; J: TRBJ2-3; size: -; D: TRBD2; DNA: TGTGCCAGCAGTTTACGGTCGGGGGGGGTAACAGATACGCAGTATTTT; CDR3: CASSLRSGGVTDTQYF
V: TRBV30; length: 13; J: TRBJ1-2; size: -; D: -; DNA: TGTGCCTGGAGTCCAAAGGATGTCTATGGCTACACCTTC; CDR3: CAWSPKDVYGYTF
V: TRBV5-1; length: 14; J: TRBJ2-7; size: -; D: -; DNA: TGCGCCAGCAGCTTGGACGGGAGTTCCTACGAGCAGTACTTC; CDR3: CASSLDGSSYEQYF